This T cell receptor beta chain was captured in a study of human T cells and chemical hapten exposure. Study context: An approximately 2 cm by approximately 2 cm inner upper arm patch received 2% DPC for sensitization. Throughout the approximately 26-week study, diphenylcyclopropenone was applied weekly to the patients' scalps. Patches with 0.01% DPC went on the upper back, and the tests were read at 6 days.

The time point: patch test 2, 6 weeks after DPC sensitization. Treatment indicated: therapeutic diphenylcyclopropenone sensitization with weekly scalp DPC. TCRdb reprocessed the RACE reads with MiXCR, giving one entry per CDR3 protein. Among 96,000 or so distinct CDR3 sequences, about a tenth were seen once, and the ten largest hold about 2%. As concerns this clonotype: The antigen remains unidentified.

The CDR3 sequence is 14 residues long. The germline gives CDR1 KGHSH, CDR2 LQKENI. V was clipped by 2 bases and J by 3 bases, with 11 bases between them. Study findings and constraints: Expanded TCRs grouped into significantly more large CDR3 similarity clusters than controls produced.

V is TRBV18 and J is TRBJ2-7; either TRBD1 or TRBD2 may fit D (5 bases each). The TCR sequence derives from a middle-aged woman with alopecia areata. Some clones in this sample may be carry-over from other donors' samples. The specimen was whole blood, collected in connection with sensitization to the hapten diphenylcyclopropenone (DPC). CDR3 sequence: CASSPYGGNYEQYF. In nucleotides, the CDR3 is TGTGCCAGCTCACCATATGGGGGTAACTACGAGCAGTACTTC.